The 17 T cell receptor beta chains in this list originate from one sample, sequenced in a study of T cell clones after liver transplantation. Profiling relied on immunoSEQ multiplex PCR, and the TCRdb table lists in-frame clones only, not all of them. The data hold fewer than 25,000 clones, with 75% to 90% observed a single time. The material sequenced was CD8+ T cells from blood, taken before liver transplant. These receptors originate from a human donor who received a liver transplant.

The DNA for the CDR3 is TGTGCCAGCACCAATCCGGGACTAGCGGGAGAGGGCTCCTACGAGCAGTACTTC. Translating gives CASTNPGLAGEGSYEQYF. The J gene is TRBJ2-7, the V gene TRBV21-1; the D call TRBD2 from the table was never checked on the DNA. TRBV21-1 is shown as a pseudogene. The CDR3 consists of 18 residues.

This clone is medium-sized (0.01 to 0.1%). Other DNA sequences in the sample encode the same CDR3. In nucleotides, the CDR3 is TGTGCCAGCAGCTTACGACTAGCGGGAGAGCTCACAGATACGCAGTATTTT. Translated, it gives CASSLRLAGELTDTQYF. V and J are TRBV7-6 and TRBJ2-3; 12 bases align to TRBD2. The V gene's germline CDR1 is SGHVS and CDR2 FNYEAQ. This CDR3 is 17 amino acids long. The J segment lost 2 bases and the V segment lost 2 bases, leaving 5 bases of the junction unmatched.

The gene calls are TRBV27 and TRBJ1-1; D unclear. The V and J ends lost 4 bases and 7 bases respectively, with 10 bases between them. From germline, CDR1 is MNHEY and CDR2 SMNVEV (reference sequence). There are 12 residues in the CDR3. The CDR3 here is CASSSPGLEAFF. DNA for the CDR3: TGTGCCAGCAGTTCCCCTGGGCTTGAAGCTTTCTTT.

This clone was observed a single time. The CDR3 DNA reads as TGTGCCAGCAGTCTATCCGCAGAGGGCTACGAGCAGTACTTC. Translation: CASSLSAEGYEQYF. The gene calls are TRBV28 and TRBJ2-7, with D possibly TRBD2 on 5 matching bases. The CDR3 has 14 amino acids. Germline V gives CDR1 MDHEN, CDR2 SYDVKM. With 5 bases removed from V and 3 bases from J, the gap between germline ends came to 14 bases. Drawing the rest from reference TRBV28 and TRBJ2-7, the complete variable domain is DVKVTQSSRYLVKRTGEKVFLECVQDMDHENMFWYRQDPGLGLRLIYFSYDVKMKEKGDIPEGYSVSREKKERFSLILESASTNQTSMYLCASSLSAEGYEQYFGPGTRLTVT.

The rearrangement uses TRBV5-6 and TRBJ1-2; D ambiguous. Trimming shortened V by 4 bases and J by 3 bases, and 13 bases separated the two germline ends. CDR1 and CDR2 (germline): SGHDT, YYEEEE. This CDR3 region has 14 residues. The CDR3 is CASSPLEDYYGYTF. The CDR3 DNA is TGTGCCAGCAGCCCTCTAGAGGATTACTATGGCTACACCTTC.

V is TRBV7-9 and J is TRBJ1-1, with D perhaps matching TRBD1 (5 bases). The V gene's germline CDR1 is SEHNR and CDR2 FQNEAQ (reference sequence). This CDR3 comprises 16 residues. Trimming left V 5 bases short and J 0 bases short, with 16 bases between. The CDR3 protein is CASSARPQVMNTEAFF. The CDR3 nucleotides read TGTGCCAGCAGCGCCAGACCACAGGTTATGAACACTGAAGCTTTCTTT.

The chain has TRBV28 and TRBJ1-1; 7 bases line up with TRBD1. Germline CDR1 MDHEN, CDR2 SYDVKM. V lost 4 bases, J lost 4 bases, and 3 bases stayed unmatched. The length of the CDR3 is 13 residues. The CDR3 DNA reads TGTGCCAGCAGTTGGGCAGGGGGCACTGAAGCTTTCTTT. Amino acids: CASSWAGGTEAFF.

The count of this clone is one. The chain has TRBV6-5 and TRBJ2-1, with TRBD2 matching over 15 bases. The CDR3 is 14 amino acids. Germline loops: CDR1 MNHEY, CDR2 SVGAGI. Trimming removed 6 bases from V and 14 bases from J; junction bases left unmatched: 8. The CDR3 is CASSPGLAGGNKFF. The CDR3 nucleotides read TGTGCCAGCAGCCCGGGACTAGCGGGAGGTAACAAGTTCTTC.

The rearrangement links TRBV19 to TRBJ2-5; D is possibly TRBD1 (5 bases). CDR3 length: 15 residues. The ends were cut back, 5 bases at V and 5 bases at J, with 18 bases in the middle. Germline lookup yields CDR1 LNHDA and CDR2 SQIVND (reference sequence). CDR3 in amino acids: CASSALQGWGETQYF. CDR3 DNA sequence: TGTGCCAGTAGTGCCCTTCAGGGATGGGGTGAGACCCAGTACTTC.

The chain combines TRBV4-1 with TRBJ2-2, with D maybe TRBD1 (5 bases). Germline-derived CDR1 and CDR2 are MGHRA and YSYEKL. V was pared by 0 bases and J by 6 bases, with 20 bases between. This CDR3 comprises 18 residues. In DNA, the CDR3 is TGCGCCAGCAGCCAAGATCAAGGCAGGGTGTATGGGTCCGGGGAGCTGTTTTTT. This encodes CASSQDQGRVYGSGELFF.

The chain has TRBV5-1 and TRBJ2-1; TRBD2 aligns across 9 bases. The length of the CDR3 is 14 residues. V lost 8 bases and J lost 2; bases outside the gene matches: 5. Germline V gene sequence: CDR1 SGHRS, CDR2 YFSETQ. CDR3 residues: CASSPSGAYNEQFF. CDR3 DNA sequence: TGCGCCAGTTCGCCTAGCGGGGCCTACAATGAGCAGTTCTTC. Filled out from reference TRBV5-1 and TRBJ2-1, the complete variable domain reads KAGVTQTPRYLIKTRGQQVTLSCSPISGHRSVSWYQQTPGQGLQFLFEYFSETQRNKGNFPGRFSGRQFSNSRSEMNVSTLELGDSALYLCASSPSGAYNEQFFGPGTRLTVL.

This chain joins TRBV9 and TRBJ1-4, with 9 nucleotides matching TRBD1. From germline, CDR1 is SGDLS and CDR2 YYNGEE. J gave up 8 bases and V 2 bases, and 7 bases lay outside the gene matches. The CDR3 extends over 15 amino acids. CDR3 coding DNA: TGTGCCAGCAGCGTCAGGGACAGGGTAGAAGAAAAACTGTTTTTT. It encodes CASSVRDRVEEKLFF.

The V and J genes are TRBV11-2 and TRBJ1-4, with D uncertain. The germline V and J ends were trimmed by 5 bases and 8 bases, with 15 bases remaining between them. Germline-derived CDR1 and CDR2 are SGHAT and FQNNGV. This CDR3 has 14 amino acids. The CDR3 region has the DNA TGTGCCAGCAGCCAAGGACGGTTCCAAGAAAAACTGTTTTTT. Protein sequence: CASSQGRFQEKLFF.

The gene calls are TRBV27 and TRBJ1-1; no firm D call. V was trimmed by 6 bases and J by 1 base, leaving 3 bases between them. CDR3 length equals 11 residues. CDR1 and CDR2 (germline): MNHEY, SMNVEV (reference sequence). This chain's CDR3 is CASRKNTEAFF. As DNA, the CDR3 is TGTGCCAGCAGAAAGAACACTGAAGCTTTCTTT.

The chain couples TRBV1 to TRBJ1-4. TRBV1 is a documented pseudogene. This CDR3 is built from 14 residues. The CDR3 loop is CTSSPTGEGEKLFF. The CDR3 coding sequence is TGCACCAGCAGTCCCACAGGGGAGGGTGAAAAACTGTTTTTT.

This chain links TRBV5-6 with TRBJ2-7; 8 bases are shared with TRBD1. Per germline, CDR1 SGHDT and CDR2 YYEEEE. V lost 5 bases to trimming and J lost 5 bases; unmatched junction nucleotides: 6. This CDR3 has 13 residues. CDR3: CASRLTGGNEQYF. CDR3 bases: TGTGCCAGCAGACTTACAGGGGGAAACGAGCAGTACTTC.

The chain carries TRBV5-1 and TRBJ1-1; D is unclear. Between the trimmed V and J ends, which lost 1 base and 1 base, there was a span of 11 bases. The CDR3 extends over 15 amino acids. CDR1 is SGHRS and CDR2 is YFSETQ in the germline V gene. The CDR3 DNA reads TGCGCCAGCAGCTTGCTCGGGTTTGGGAACACTGAAGCTTTCTTT. Amino acids: CASSLLGFGNTEAFF.